The 6 T cell receptor beta chains reported below all come from one sample, sequenced in a study of T cell changes during pregnancy in multiple sclerosis. The data were produced by immunoSEQ multiplex PCR, yet TCRdb's version contains in-frame clones alone and is incomplete. Of fewer than 90,000 clones in the sample, about 89% are singletons; the top ten hold 0.86%. This specimen was peripheral blood, taken in the second trimester of pregnancy. The receptors were gathered from a female donor with multiple sclerosis, enrolled in a pregnancy study.

The chain is built from TRBV28 and TRBJ1-1; D is ambiguous. CDR3 length: 13 amino acids. Germline V gene data show CDR1 as MDHEN and CDR2 as SYDVKM. Trimming cost V 3 bases and J 1 base, with 6 bases left between them. The CDR3: CASSFPGNTEAFF. In nucleotides, the CDR3 is TGTGCCAGCAGTTTTCCGGGGAACACTGAAGCTTTCTTT.

The chain carries TRBV7-2 and TRBJ2-7; the match to TRBD1 covers 8 bases. CDR1 and CDR2 from the germline V gene are SGHTA and FQGNSA. J was trimmed by 3 bases and V by 3 bases; bases with no gene match: 4. The CDR3 runs 14 residues. The CDR3 DNA reads TGTGCCAGCAGCTTGCTTGGACAGGGCTACGAGCAGTACTTC. Its translation is CASSLLGQGYEQYF. Combining the CDR3 with reference TRBV7-2 and TRBJ2-7 gives the whole variable domain GAGVSQSPSNKVTEKGKDVELRCDPISGHTALYWYRQSLGQGLEFLIYFQGNSAPDKSGLPSDRFSAERTGGSVSTLTIQRTQQEDSAVYLCASSLLGQGYEQYFGPGTRLTVT.

CDR3: CASSRQLINEKLFF. As DNA, the CDR3 is TGTGCCAGCAGTCGACAGCTCATCAATGAAAAACTGTTTTTT. The chain links TRBV6-1 to TRBJ1-4, with D tentatively TRBD1 (5 bases). The CDR3 length is 14 residues. Per the germline V gene, CDR1 is MNHNS and CDR2 is SASEGT. Trimming left V 5 bases short and J 5 bases short, with 12 bases between.

The chain carries TRBV4-3 and TRBJ2-7; 7 nucleotides match TRBD2. The V gene's germline CDR1 is LGHNA and CDR2 YSLEER. The CDR3 covers 14 residues. Germline trimming cut 1 base from V and 6 bases from J; bases unmatched to any gene: 6. The CDR3 loop reads CASSQVLSGGEQYF. Written as DNA, the CDR3 is TGCGCCAGCAGCCAAGTTCTGTCGGGGGGCGAGCAGTACTTC.

The V gene is TRBV7-2, the J gene TRBJ2-7, with D possibly TRBD2 on 6 matching bases. Trimming removed 1 base at V and 0 bases at J, with 10 bases between. This CDR3 region has 15 residues. Germline CDR1 reads SGHTA; CDR2 reads FQGNSA. In nucleotides, the CDR3 is TGTGCCAGCAGCTTAGTCCCGGGACTCTCCTACGAGCAGTACTTC. Translating gives CASSLVPGLSYEQYF.

The rearrangement links TRBV9 to TRBJ2-5; D possibly corresponds to TRBD2 (7 bases). The CDR3 sequence is 16 residues long. Germline CDR1 and CDR2: SGDLS and YYNGEE. Trimming pared 0 bases from V and 1 base from J, leaving 13 bases between. The chain's CDR3 is CASSVEGGGSQETQYF. CDR3 sequence (DNA): TGTGCCAGCAGCGTAGAAGGCGGGGGCAGCCAAGAGACCCAGTACTTC. The complete variable domain, with remaining parts taken from reference TRBV9 and TRBJ2-5, reads DSGVTQTPKHLITATGQRVTLRCSPRSGDLSVYWYQQSLDQGLQFLIQYYNGEERAKGNILERFSAQQFPDLHSELNLSSLELGDSALYFCASSVEGGGSQETQYFGPGTRLLVL.